One sample yielded the 13 T cell receptor beta chains listed below, sequenced in a study of T cell changes during pregnancy in multiple sclerosis. Repertoires were generated with immunoSEQ multiplex PCR, while TCRdb's copy carries only in-frame clones and drops some. The profile shows tens of thousands of clones, about 88% of them singletons. The sequencing here drew on CD4+ T cells from peripheral blood mononuclear cells, taken in the first trimester of pregnancy. The receptors here all came from a female donor with multiple sclerosis, enrolled in a pregnancy study.

The chain joins TRBV27 to TRBJ2-5; TRBD1 aligns across 7 bases. The CDR3 is 14 residues long. Germline CDR1 and CDR2: MNHEY and SMNVEV (reference sequence). Trimming cost V 5 bases and J 0 bases; bases outside gene matches: 3. The CDR3 reads CASSQTGYQETQYF. Here the CDR3 DNA reads TGTGCCAGCAGTCAGACAGGGTACCAAGAGACCCAGTACTTC.

In nucleotides, the CDR3 is TGTGCCAGCAGTCCCCAAACAGGGTTCTTAACAGATACGCAGTATTTT. Encoded protein: CASSPQTGFLTDTQYF. The chain employs TRBV28 and TRBJ2-3, with D perhaps matching TRBD1 (6 bases). V gave up 5 bases and J gave up 3 bases, with 18 bases separating them. Germline V gene sequence: CDR1 MDHEN, CDR2 SYDVKM. This CDR3 has 16 residues.

V and J are TRBV7-6 and TRBJ2-3, with TRBD2 matching over 7 bases. Germline-derived CDR1 and CDR2 are SGHVS and FNYEAQ. Unmatched junction bases numbered 7, after V lost 0 bases and J lost 4 bases. The CDR3 length is 16 residues. CDR3 coding DNA: TGTGCCAGCAGCTTAGCGTGGGCTAGCGGAGCAGATACGCAGTATTTT. Amino acids: CASSLAWASGADTQYF.

The genes are TRBV6-1 and TRBJ2-7, with 10 nucleotides matching TRBD2. This CDR3 has 14 amino acids. The germline V gene has CDR1 MNHNS and CDR2 SASEGT. The trim removed 6 bases at V and 2 bases at J, leaving 4 bases unmatched. DNA for the CDR3: TGTGCCAGCAGGGGACTAGCGTTGACCTACGAGCAGTACTTC. It is translated as CASRGLALTYEQYF.

This clone was observed a few times. V usage is TRBV19 and J usage is TRBJ1-2; D might be TRBD1 (6 bases). This CDR3 contains 14 residues. The V end was cut by 4 bases, the J end by 4 bases, with 13 bases between. The V gene's germline CDR1 is LNHDA and CDR2 SQIVND (reference sequence). In DNA form, the CDR3 reads TGTGCCAGTAGTAACCAGGGGAACTCCTATGGCTACACCTTC. It translates to CASSNQGNSYGYTF. Using reference TRBV19 and TRBJ1-2 for the parts outside the CDR3, the full variable domain is DGGITQSPKYLFRKEGQNVTLSCEQNLNHDAMYWYRQDPGQGLRLIYYSQIVNDFQKGDIAEGYSVSREKKESFPLTVTSAQKNPTAFYLCASSNQGNSYGYTFGSGTRLTVV.

The V and J genes are TRBV6-1 and TRBJ1-4, with D possibly being TRBD1 (6 bases). The V gene's germline CDR1 is MNHNS and CDR2 SASEGT. V was clipped by 6 bases and J by 8 bases, with 16 bases between them. CDR3 length: 14 amino acids. CDR3 loop: CASRATGLIEKLFF. Here the CDR3 DNA reads TGTGCCAGCAGGGCCACAGGGCTCATCGAAAAACTGTTTTTT.

This rearrangement joins TRBV15 to TRBJ1-2; possible D gene TRBD1, 5 bases. The ends were cut back, 6 bases at V and 7 bases at J, with 18 bases in the middle. Germline V gene data show CDR1 as LNHNV and CDR2 as YYDKDF (reference sequence). CDR3 length: 14 amino acids. The CDR3 nucleotides are TGTGCCACCAGAGGACGGGGGACCCAGGTTGGCTACACCTTC. This encodes CATRGRGTQVGYTF.

The chain links TRBV5-1 to TRBJ2-1; D is uncertain. CDR3 length: 14 amino acids. Germline CDR1 is SGHRS and CDR2 is YFSETQ. V was pared by 3 bases and J by 4 bases, with 11 bases between. In DNA form, the CDR3 reads TGCGCCAGCAGCTCGGAGCTCCGATACAATGAGCAGTTCTTC. Translated, it gives CASSSELRYNEQFF. The full variable domain, its missing parts supplied by reference TRBV5-1 and TRBJ2-1, is KAGVTQTPRYLIKTRGQQVTLSCSPISGHRSVSWYQQTPGQGLQFLFEYFSETQRNKGNFPGRFSGRQFSNSRSEMNVSTLELGDSALYLCASSSELRYNEQFFGPGTRLTVL.

This CDR3 is CASSPTQGLEGNTIYF. The CDR3 bases are TGCGCCAGCAGCCCGACACAGGGGTTAGAGGGAAACACCATATATTTT. V usage is TRBV5-1 and J usage is TRBJ1-3; 7 bases line up with TRBD1. Germline trimming cut 4 bases from V and 4 bases from J; bases unmatched to any gene: 11. The CDR3 spans 16 residues. Germline V gene data show CDR1 as SGHRS and CDR2 as YFSETQ.

V usage is TRBV30 and J usage is TRBJ2-1; possibly TRBD2 for D (5 bases). Germline values: CDR1 GTSNPN, CDR2 SVGIG (reference sequence). The CDR3 runs to 13 residues. V was trimmed by 3 bases and J by 3 bases, leaving 9 bases between them. The DNA for the CDR3 is TGTGCCTGGAGCAAGGGAGACTACAATGAGCAGTTCTTC. This codes for CAWSKGDYNEQFF.

The count of this clone is one. The rearrangement uses TRBV27 and TRBJ2-7; 8 nucleotides match TRBD1. Trimming cost V 7 bases and J 2 bases; bases outside gene matches: 7. CDR1 is MNHEY, CDR2 SMNVEV, per germline (reference sequence). The CDR3 is 14 amino acids. The CDR3 loop reads CASTSRTGPYEQYF. In DNA form, the CDR3 reads TGTGCCAGCACGTCTCGGACAGGGCCCTACGAGCAGTACTTC.

The J gene is TRBJ2-7, the V gene TRBV7-2; 7 nucleotides agree with TRBD2. The length of the CDR3 is 16 residues. After removal of 5 bases from V and 5 bases from J, the junction contained 15 bases not matched to a gene. Germline values: CDR1 SGHTA, CDR2 FQGNSA. The CDR3 nucleotides read TGTGCCAGCAGCCAAGGGGACTACACCTTCCAAAACGAGCAGTACTTC. Its translation: CASSQGDYTFQNEQYF.

The chain recombines TRBV5-4 with TRBJ2-7, with 11 bases identical to TRBD2. V dropped 5 bases and J dropped 2; count of bases not matched to a gene: 3. CDR1 is SGHNT, CDR2 YYREEE, per germline (reference sequence). This CDR3 has 14 residues. CDR3 protein: CASSHSGRAYEQYF. In DNA, the CDR3 is TGTGCCAGCAGTCATAGCGGGAGGGCCTACGAGCAGTACTTC.